These 27 T cell receptor beta chains were all obtained from the same sample, sequenced in a study. TCRdb passed the 5' RACE reads through MiXCR, listing each CDR3 protein once. The table lists over 8,000 distinct CDR3 sequences, roughly 34% of them singletons. The sorted Tregs were CD4+CD25+CD127-/low cells. Sequencing input: Tregs sorted from blood. The receptors shown here come from a female donor with breast cancer.

This sequence joins TRBV20-1 and TRBJ1-2; D is undetermined. CDR1 and CDR2 (germline): DFQATT, SNEGSKA (reference sequence). The CDR3 runs 13 residues. Trimming removed 1 base from V and 6 bases from J, with 12 bases in between. The CDR3 nucleotides are TGCAGTGCTAGAGTCGGAGGTCGAGATGGCTACACCTTC. Amino acid sequence: CSARVGGRDGYTF.

This clonotype was counted between two and nine times. J is TRBJ2-1 and V is TRBV29-1; 7 bases map to TRBD2. The CDR3 covers 13 residues. V shed 7 bases and J 12 bases; nucleotides not matched to a gene: 15. The V gene's germline CDR1 is SQVTM and CDR2 ANQGSEA. The CDR3 sequence is CSADSQRDGVQFF. The CDR3 nucleotides read TGCAGCGCCGATAGTCAGCGGGATGGGGTGCAGTTCTTC.

This clonotype was found a few times. V usage is TRBV20-1 and J usage is TRBJ2-3, with D hard to call. The CDR3 contains 16 residues. Trimming removed 1 base from V and 1 base from J, with 15 bases in between. Germline CDR1 and CDR2: DFQATT and SNEGSKA (reference sequence). The CDR3: CSARVSLRARTDTQYF. The CDR3 region has the DNA TGCAGTGCTAGAGTTTCCCTTCGGGCCCGCACAGATACGCAGTATTTT.

V and J are TRBV13 and TRBJ1-6; D not resolved. Germline CDR1 PRHDT, CDR2 FYEKMQ (reference sequence). This CDR3 is 15 amino acids long. V was cut by 2 bases and J by 5 bases, with 10 bases left in between. This chain's CDR3 is CASSLSLLDNSPLHF. In nucleotides, the CDR3 is TGTGCCAGCAGCTTAAGTCTCCTAGATAATTCACCCCTCCACTTT.

The count of this clonotype is one. The CDR3 DNA reads TGTGCCAGCAGCCAAGGGGGGCTTGGGACCCAGTACGTC. Its protein product is CASSQGGLGTQYV. The chain employs TRBV11-3 and TRBJ2-7; D is possibly TRBD1 or TRBD2 (6 bases each). Per germline, CDR1 SGHNT and CDR2 YENEEA. The germline V and J ends were trimmed by 5 bases and 10 bases, with 18 bases remaining between them. CDR3 length equals 13 residues.

The V and J genes are TRBV30 and TRBJ2-5; no clear D. The germline gives CDR1 GTSNPN, CDR2 SVGIG (reference sequence). V was trimmed by 2 bases and J by 6 bases, leaving 10 bases between them. This CDR3 comprises 12 residues. The CDR3 nucleotides read TGTGCCTGGAGTCCGGGTCCTCAGACCCAGTACTTC. It specifies CAWSPGPQTQYF.

This clonotype occurred a few times. The J gene is TRBJ2-1, the V gene TRBV10-3; D is ambiguous. V was shortened by 2 bases and J by 4 bases, with 6 bases between the two germline ends. The CDR3 covers 13 residues. Germline V lookup: CDR1 ENHRY, CDR2 SYGVKD. As DNA, the CDR3 is TGTGCCATCAGTGAGCTCCCGTACAATGAGCAGTTCTTC. This encodes CAISELPYNEQFF.

The chain uses TRBV11-1 and TRBJ2-1; 8 positions agree with TRBD2. The CDR3 extends over 15 amino acids. J was trimmed by 7 bases and V by 5 bases; bases with no gene match: 10. Germline V CDR1 and CDR2: SGHAT, FQDESV (reference sequence). CDR3 loop: CASSPGGFGRNEQFF. Written as DNA, the CDR3 is TGTGCCAGCAGCCCGGGGGGGTTTGGTCGTAATGAGCAGTTCTTC. Full variable domain (remainder filled in from reference TRBV11-1 and TRBJ2-1): EAEVAQSPRYKITEKSQAVAFWCDPISGHATLYWYRQILGQGPELLVQFQDESVVDDSQLPKDRFSAERLKGVDSTLKIQPAELGDSAMYLCASSPGGFGRNEQFFGPGTRLTVL.

V gene TRBV18 combines with J gene TRBJ1-3; D uncertain. The CDR3 spans 17 residues. Germline CDR1 KGHSH, CDR2 LQKENI. The ends were cut back, 5 bases at V and 1 base at J, with 18 bases in the middle. The CDR3 DNA sequence: TGTGCCAGCTCATCGCTAAATAACTGGGCTTCTGGAAACACCATATATTTT. It is translated as CASSSLNNWASGNTIYF.

This clonotype ranks as medium-sized. The chain carries TRBV20-1 and TRBJ2-3; D is unclear. Trimming pared 6 bases from V and 1 base from J, leaving 11 bases between. Germline V CDR1 and CDR2: DFQATT, SNEGSKA (reference sequence). CDR3 length: 13 amino acids. Written as DNA, the CDR3 is TGCAGTGCCCTCTCCCACCGCACAGATACGCAGTATTTT. Its protein product is CSALSHRTDTQYF.

This clonotype was detected once. The junction does not match germline at one end; this may be a read error. In DNA, the CDR3 is TGTGCCAGCAGCTTGGACAGACGTAATAAAAAACTGTTTTTT. Protein sequence: CASSLDRRNKKLFF. The chain has TRBV7-9 and TRBJ1-4, with D perhaps matching TRBD1 (6 bases). Germline V gene lookup returns CDR1 SEHNR and CDR2 FQNEAQ (reference sequence). The CDR3 runs to 14 residues.

This clonotype is deemed medium-sized. The V gene is TRBV20-1, the J gene TRBJ1-6; 8 nucleotides match TRBD1. The CDR3 is 14 residues long. Germline V lookup: CDR1 DFQATT, CDR2 SNEGSKA (reference sequence). V was clipped by 0 bases and J by 7 bases; unmatched bases: 2. DNA of the CDR3: TGCAGTGCTAGAGAGTCAGGGGGCAATTCACCCCTCCACTTT. As protein: CSARESGGNSPLHF.

Regarding this clonotype: This CDR3 fails to terminate in the conserved phenylalanine or tryptophan, so it likely reflects a read error. The genes are TRBV29-1 and TRBJ2-1; tentative D call: TRBD2 (5 bases). The CDR3 contains 16 residues. Germline V gene data show CDR1 as SQVTM and CDR2 as ANQGSEA. The V end was cut by 4 bases, the J end by 3 bases, with 19 bases between. CDR3 bases: TGCAGCGTTGGGTTAGGAGGTGAGGGAAGCTACAATGAGCAGTTCTCC. It is translated as CSVGLGGEGSYNEQFS.

This clonotype was observed a few times. The junction and the germline gene differ at one end; a read error may be behind it. This chain joins TRBV6-1 and TRBJ2-1; 9 nucleotides agree with TRBD2. The CDR3 has 14 residues. Germline-derived CDR1 and CDR2 are MNHNS and SASEGT. CDR3 in amino acids: CASSGLAGVGEQFF. Here the CDR3 DNA reads TGTGCGAGCAGCGGCTTAGCGGGAGTGGGTGAGCAGTTCTTC.

This chain connects TRBV2 to TRBJ2-5; no clear D gene. The V and J ends lost 8 bases and 1 base respectively, with 8 bases between them. The germline gives CDR1 SNHLY, CDR2 FYNNEI. The CDR3 covers 12 residues. The CDR3 here is CASVAVQETQYF. CDR3 nucleotide sequence: TGTGCCAGCGTGGCGGTCCAAGAGACCCAGTACTTC.

In this sample, this clonotype turned up a few times. The chain couples TRBV9 to TRBJ1-5; unclear D gene. V was clipped by 4 bases and J by 1 base, with 12 bases between them. The CDR3 totals 15 residues. The germline CDR1 and CDR2 sequences are SGDLS and YYNGEE. The DNA of the CDR3 is TGTGCCAGCAGCCCGCAAGGGAGAAGCAATCAGCCCCAGCATTTT. Its protein product is CASSPQGRSNQPQHF.

This clonotype is medium-sized. The chain carries TRBV20-1 and TRBJ2-6, with D unresolved. The CDR3 sequence is 15 residues long. V was shortened by 0 bases and J by 0 bases, with 6 bases between the two germline ends. The germline gives CDR1 DFQATT, CDR2 SNEGSKA (reference sequence). The CDR3 bases are TGCAGTGCTAGAGATCCGTTCTCTGGGGCCAACGTCCTGACTTTC. Protein: CSARDPFSGANVLTF.

Concerning this clonotype itself: A much larger clone differs by one base, so this may be a read error. The chain couples TRBV4-1 to TRBJ2-3, with TRBD2 identical over 10 bases. Unmatched junction bases numbered 9, after V lost 1 base and J lost 5 bases. Germline V gives CDR1 MGHRA, CDR2 YSYEKL. The CDR3 is made up of 17 amino acids. The CDR3 sequence is CASSQGGTSERLDTQYF. The DNA of the CDR3 is TGCGCCAGCAGCCAAGGGGGGACTAGCGAGAGATTAGATACGCAGTATTTT.

About this clonotype itself: This likely comes from a read error, as the CDR3 has no conserved phenylalanine or tryptophan at its end. The chain recombines TRBV7-9 with TRBJ1-1, with D tentatively TRBD1 (5 bases). Germline V gene sequence: CDR1 SEHNR, CDR2 FQNEAQ (reference sequence). This CDR3 spans 13 amino acids. V dropped 1 base and J dropped 6 bases, with 9 bases sitting between them. The CDR3 DNA reads TGTGCCAGCAGCTTAGAGCAGGGCCCTGAAGCTTTCCTT. As protein: CASSLEQGPEAFL.

This clonotype was observed once. This sequence joins TRBV9 and TRBJ2-2, with 8 bases aligning to TRBD2. Germline V lookup: CDR1 SGDLS, CDR2 YYNGEE. This CDR3 has 16 amino acids. V lost 4 bases, J lost 6 bases, and 11 bases stayed unmatched. The CDR3 loop reads CASSPRLMGLAGELFF. The CDR3 nucleotides are TGTGCCAGCAGCCCGCGCCTGATGGGACTAGCCGGGGAGCTGTTTTTT.

The sample holds a few counts of this clonotype. A read error may explain this, as a much larger clone is one base away. The chain couples TRBV4-3 to TRBJ1-5, with 8 nucleotides matching TRBD1. Germline CDR1 LGHNA, CDR2 YSLEER. The CDR3 covers 14 residues. The CDR3 reads CTSSQDRVDQPQHF. CDR3 sequence (DNA): TGCACCAGCAGCCAGGACAGGGTTGATCAGCCCCAGCATTTT.

The chain is built from TRBV5-6 and TRBJ1-2; tentatively, D is TRBD1 (5 bases). This CDR3 comprises 14 residues. The germline gives CDR1 SGHDT, CDR2 YYEEEE. Trimming cost V 2 bases and J 10 bases, with 18 bases left between them. For the CDR3, the DNA is TGTGCCAGCAGCTTCGGCAGGGTAGTCGGAAACTACACCTTC. It encodes CASSFGRVVGNYTF.

In its sample, this clonotype ranks as medium-sized (0.01 to 0.1%). The rearrangement joins TRBV2 to TRBJ2-1; no reliable D call. Germline V gene data show CDR1 as SNHLY and CDR2 as FYNNEI. The V end lost 6 bases, the J end lost 1 base, and 16 bases lay between the germline ends. The CDR3 sequence is 16 residues long. The CDR3 loop is CASRRSLARSYNEQFF. CDR3 sequence (DNA): TGTGCCAGCAGACGATCTCTTGCGCGGTCCTACAATGAGCAGTTCTTC. The full variable domain, rest sourced from reference TRBV2 and TRBJ2-1, is EPEVTQTPSHQVTQMGQEVILRCVPISNHLYFYWYRQILGQKVEFLVSFYNNEISEKSEIFDDQFSVERPDGSNFTLKIRSTKLEDSAMYFCASRRSLARSYNEQFFGPGTRLTVL.

The chain has TRBV12-3 or TRBV12-4 and TRBJ1-1; D might be TRBD1 (5 bases). V was trimmed by 3 bases and J by 0 bases, leaving 8 bases between them. The CDR3 has 14 amino acids. CDR3 region: CASSLQGLNTEAFF. The CDR3 DNA reads as TGTGCCAGCAGTTTGCAGGGTTTGAACACTGAAGCTTTCTTT.

This chain uses TRBV4-1 with TRBJ1-2; D perhaps matches TRBD1 (5 bases). The CDR3 totals 14 residues. Germline V CDR1 and CDR2: MGHRA, YSYEKL. The V end was cut by 1 base, the J end by 8 bases, with 14 bases between. The CDR3 reads CASSQARQILGYTF. As DNA, the CDR3 is TGCGCCAGCAGCCAAGCGAGACAGATCTTGGGCTACACCTTC.

The rearrangement joins TRBV2 to TRBJ2-2; D is ambiguous. V lost 7 bases to trimming and J lost 4 bases, with 10 bases between them. CDR1 is SNHLY, CDR2 FYNNEI, per germline. The CDR3 contains 13 residues. Here the CDR3 reads CASTKTFTGELFF. The CDR3 DNA reads as TGTGCCAGCACAAAGACATTCACCGGGGAGCTGTTTTTT. The full variable domain, in which reference TRBV2 and TRBJ2-2 provide the parts outside the CDR3, is EPEVTQTPSHQVTQMGQEVILRCVPISNHLYFYWYRQILGQKVEFLVSFYNNEISEKSEIFDDQFSVERPDGSNFTLKIRSTKLEDSAMYFCASTKTFTGELFFGEGSRLTVL.

V gene TRBV4-3 combines with J gene TRBJ1-5; TRBD1 matches 7 bases. The length of the CDR3 is 14 residues. V shed 4 bases, J shed 7 bases, and the junction held 7 bases outside the gene matches. In germline, CDR1 is LGHNA, CDR2 YSLEER. The CDR3 nucleotides are TGCGCCAGCAGCCGGGCAAGGGACAGCCAGCCCCAGCATTTT. It yields the protein CASSRARDSQPQHF.